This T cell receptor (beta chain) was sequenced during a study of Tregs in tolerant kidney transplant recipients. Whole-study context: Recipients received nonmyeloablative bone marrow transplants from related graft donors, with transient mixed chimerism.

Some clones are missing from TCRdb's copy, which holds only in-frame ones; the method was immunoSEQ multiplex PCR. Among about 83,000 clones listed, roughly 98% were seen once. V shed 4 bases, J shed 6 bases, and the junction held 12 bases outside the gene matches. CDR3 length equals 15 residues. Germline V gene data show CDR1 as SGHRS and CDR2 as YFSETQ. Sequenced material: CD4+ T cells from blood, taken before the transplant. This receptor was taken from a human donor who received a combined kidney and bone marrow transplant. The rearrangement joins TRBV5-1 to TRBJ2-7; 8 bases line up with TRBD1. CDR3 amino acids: CASSESPGQDGEQYF. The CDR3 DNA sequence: TGCGCCAGCAGCGAATCCCCGGGACAGGACGGCGAGCAGTACTTC.